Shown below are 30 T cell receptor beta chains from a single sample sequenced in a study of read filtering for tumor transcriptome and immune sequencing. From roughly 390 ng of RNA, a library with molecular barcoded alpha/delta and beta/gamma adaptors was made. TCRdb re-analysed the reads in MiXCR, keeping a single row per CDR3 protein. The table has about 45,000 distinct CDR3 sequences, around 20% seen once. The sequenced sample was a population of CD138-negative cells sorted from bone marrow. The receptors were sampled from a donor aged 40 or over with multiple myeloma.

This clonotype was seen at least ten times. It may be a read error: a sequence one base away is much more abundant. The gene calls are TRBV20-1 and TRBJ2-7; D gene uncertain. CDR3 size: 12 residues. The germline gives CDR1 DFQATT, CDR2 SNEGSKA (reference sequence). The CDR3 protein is CGAMSNSYEQYF. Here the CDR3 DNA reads TGCGGTGCTATGTCAAATTCCTACGAGCAGTACTTC.

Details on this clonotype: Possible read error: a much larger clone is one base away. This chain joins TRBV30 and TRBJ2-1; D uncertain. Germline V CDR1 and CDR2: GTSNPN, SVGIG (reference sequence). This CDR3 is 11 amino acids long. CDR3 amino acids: CAWMGLSEQLF. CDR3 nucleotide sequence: TGTGCCTGGATGGGGTTGAGTGAGCAGCTCTTC.

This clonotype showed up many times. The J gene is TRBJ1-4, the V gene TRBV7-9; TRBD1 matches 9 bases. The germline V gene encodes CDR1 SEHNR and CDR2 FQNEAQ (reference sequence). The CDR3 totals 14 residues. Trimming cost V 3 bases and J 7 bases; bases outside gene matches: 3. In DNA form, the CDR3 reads TGTGCCAGCAGCTTGGACAGGGGAGGTGAAAAACTGTTTTTT. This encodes CASSLDRGGEKLFF.

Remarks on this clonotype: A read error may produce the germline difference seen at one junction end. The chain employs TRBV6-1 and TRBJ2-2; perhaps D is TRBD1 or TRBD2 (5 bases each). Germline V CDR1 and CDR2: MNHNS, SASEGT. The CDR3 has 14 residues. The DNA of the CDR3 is TGTGCCAGCAGCGGATTGACAGAGACCGGGGAGCCGTTTTTT. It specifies CASSGLTETGEPFF.

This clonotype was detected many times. The CDR3 bases are TGTGCCAGTAGCCCCCGACGGGCCATGAACACTGAAGCTTTCTTT. Amino acids: CASSPRRAMNTEAFF. The chain combines TRBV19 with TRBJ1-1, with unresolved D. Trimming left V 6 bases short and J 0 bases short, with 14 bases between. There are 15 residues in the CDR3. Per the germline V gene, CDR1 is LNHDA and CDR2 is SQIVND (reference sequence).

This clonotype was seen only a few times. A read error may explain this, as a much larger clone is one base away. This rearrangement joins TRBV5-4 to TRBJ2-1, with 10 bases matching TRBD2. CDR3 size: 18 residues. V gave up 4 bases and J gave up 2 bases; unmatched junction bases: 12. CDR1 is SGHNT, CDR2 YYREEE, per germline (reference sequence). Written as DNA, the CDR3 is TGTGCCAGCAGCCCGGGACCAGCGGGAGGGATGGCCTACAATGAGCAGTTCTTC. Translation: CASSPGPAGGMAYNEQFF.

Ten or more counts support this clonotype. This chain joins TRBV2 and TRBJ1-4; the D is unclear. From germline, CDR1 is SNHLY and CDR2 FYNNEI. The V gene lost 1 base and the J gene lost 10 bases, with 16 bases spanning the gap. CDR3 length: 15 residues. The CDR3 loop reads CASSEDSPELGKLFF. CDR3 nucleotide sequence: TGTGCCAGCAGTGAAGACAGTCCTGAGCTGGGAAAACTGTTTTTT.

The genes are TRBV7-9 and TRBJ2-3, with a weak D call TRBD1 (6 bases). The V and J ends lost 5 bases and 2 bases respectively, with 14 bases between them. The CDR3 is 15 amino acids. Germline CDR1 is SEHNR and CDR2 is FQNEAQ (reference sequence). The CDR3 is CASSSRDTATDTQYF. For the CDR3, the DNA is TGTGCCAGCAGCAGTCGGGACACCGCCACAGATACGCAGTATTTT. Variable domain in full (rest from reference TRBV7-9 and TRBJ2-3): DTGVSQNPRHKITKRGQNVTFRCDPISEHNRLYWYRQTLGQGPEFLTYFQNEAQLEKSRLLSDRFSAERPKGSFSTLEIQRTEQGDSAMYLCASSSRDTATDTQYFGPGTRLTVL.

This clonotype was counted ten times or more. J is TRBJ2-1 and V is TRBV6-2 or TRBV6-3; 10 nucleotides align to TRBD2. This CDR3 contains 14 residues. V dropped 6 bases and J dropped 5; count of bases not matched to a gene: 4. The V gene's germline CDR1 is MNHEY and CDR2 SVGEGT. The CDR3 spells CASRALAGDNEQFF. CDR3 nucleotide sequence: TGTGCCAGCAGAGCTCTAGCGGGAGACAATGAGCAGTTCTTC.

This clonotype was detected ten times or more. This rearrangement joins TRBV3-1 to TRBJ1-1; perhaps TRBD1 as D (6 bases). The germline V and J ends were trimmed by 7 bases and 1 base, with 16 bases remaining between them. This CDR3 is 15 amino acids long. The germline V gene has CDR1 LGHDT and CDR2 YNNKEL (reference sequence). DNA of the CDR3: TGTGCCAGCACCCCGGGGGGGGGCCGGAACACTGAAGCTTTCTTT. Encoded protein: CASTPGGGRNTEAFF.

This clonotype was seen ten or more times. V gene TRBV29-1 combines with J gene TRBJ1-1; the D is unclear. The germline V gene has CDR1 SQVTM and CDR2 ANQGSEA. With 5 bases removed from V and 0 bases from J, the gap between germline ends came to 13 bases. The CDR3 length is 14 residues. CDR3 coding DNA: TGCAGCGTTTGGGAGGTCAGCATGAACACTGAAGCTTTCTTT. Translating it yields CSVWEVSMNTEAFF.

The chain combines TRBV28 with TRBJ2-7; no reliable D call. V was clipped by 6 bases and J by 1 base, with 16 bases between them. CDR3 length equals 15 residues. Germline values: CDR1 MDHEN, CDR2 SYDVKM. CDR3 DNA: TGTGCCAGCAGCCCTGAAGGTCTCCGTTCCTACGAGCAGTACTTC. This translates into CASSPEGLRSYEQYF.

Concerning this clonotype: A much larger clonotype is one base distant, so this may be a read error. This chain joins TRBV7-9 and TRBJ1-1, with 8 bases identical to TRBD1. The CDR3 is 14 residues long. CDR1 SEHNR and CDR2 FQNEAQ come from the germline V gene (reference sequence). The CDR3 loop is CASSATGDYTEASF. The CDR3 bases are TGTGCCAGCAGCGCGACAGGGGATTACACTGAAGCTTCCTTT.

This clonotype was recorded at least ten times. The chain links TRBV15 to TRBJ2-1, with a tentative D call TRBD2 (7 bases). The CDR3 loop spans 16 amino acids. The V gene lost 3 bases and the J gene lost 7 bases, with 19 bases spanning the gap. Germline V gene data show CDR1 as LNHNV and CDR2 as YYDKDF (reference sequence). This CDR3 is CATSSHPRTRGNEQFF. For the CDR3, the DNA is TGTGCCACCAGCAGTCACCCGAGGACTAGGGGGAATGAGCAGTTCTTC.

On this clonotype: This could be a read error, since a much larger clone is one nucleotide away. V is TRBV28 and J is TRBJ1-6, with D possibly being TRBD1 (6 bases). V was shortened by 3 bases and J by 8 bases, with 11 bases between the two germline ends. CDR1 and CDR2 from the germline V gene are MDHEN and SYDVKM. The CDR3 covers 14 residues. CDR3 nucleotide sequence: TGTGCCAGCAGTTTGGGGGGCCGCTATTCACCCCTCCACTTT. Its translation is CASSLGGRYSPLHF.

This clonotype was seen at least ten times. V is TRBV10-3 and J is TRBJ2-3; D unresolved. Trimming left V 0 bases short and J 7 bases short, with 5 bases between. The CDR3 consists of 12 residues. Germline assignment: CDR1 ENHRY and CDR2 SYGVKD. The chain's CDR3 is CAISESGYTQYF. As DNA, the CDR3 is TGTGCCATCAGTGAGTCGGGATATACGCAGTATTTT.

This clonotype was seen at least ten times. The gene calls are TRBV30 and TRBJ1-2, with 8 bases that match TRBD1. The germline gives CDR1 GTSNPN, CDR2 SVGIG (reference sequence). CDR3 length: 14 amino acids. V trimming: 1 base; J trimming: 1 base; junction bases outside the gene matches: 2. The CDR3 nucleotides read TGTGCCTGGAGTGGGACAGGGTTTAACTATGGCTACACCTTC. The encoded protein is CAWSGTGFNYGYTF.

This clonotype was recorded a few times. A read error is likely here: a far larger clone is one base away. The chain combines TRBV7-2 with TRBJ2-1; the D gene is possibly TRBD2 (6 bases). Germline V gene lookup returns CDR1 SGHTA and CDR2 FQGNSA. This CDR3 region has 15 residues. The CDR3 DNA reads TGTGCCAGCGGCTTAGACGGGAGCTCCTACAATGAGCAGTTCTTC. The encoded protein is CASGLDGSSYNEQFF.

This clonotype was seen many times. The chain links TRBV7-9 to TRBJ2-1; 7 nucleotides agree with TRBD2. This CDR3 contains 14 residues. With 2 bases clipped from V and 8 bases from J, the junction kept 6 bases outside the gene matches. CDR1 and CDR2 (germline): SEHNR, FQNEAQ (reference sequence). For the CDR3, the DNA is TGTGCCAGCAGCTTAAGCGGGATCGCCGATGAGCAGTTCTTC. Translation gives CASSLSGIADEQFF. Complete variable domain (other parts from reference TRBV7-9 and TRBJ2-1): DTGVSQNPRHKITKRGQNVTFRCDPISEHNRLYWYRQTLGQGPEFLTYFQNEAQLEKSRLLSDRFSAERPKGSFSTLEIQRTEQGDSAMYLCASSLSGIADEQFFGPGTRLTVL.

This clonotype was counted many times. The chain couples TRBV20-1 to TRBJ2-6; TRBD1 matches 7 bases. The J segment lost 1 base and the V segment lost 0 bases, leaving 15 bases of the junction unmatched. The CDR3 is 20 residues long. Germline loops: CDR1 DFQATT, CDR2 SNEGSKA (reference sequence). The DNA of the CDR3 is TGCAGTGCTAGAGATCCCGTCGACAGGGATACCCGATCTGGGGCCAACGTCCTGACTTTC. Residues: CSARDPVDRDTRSGANVLTF.

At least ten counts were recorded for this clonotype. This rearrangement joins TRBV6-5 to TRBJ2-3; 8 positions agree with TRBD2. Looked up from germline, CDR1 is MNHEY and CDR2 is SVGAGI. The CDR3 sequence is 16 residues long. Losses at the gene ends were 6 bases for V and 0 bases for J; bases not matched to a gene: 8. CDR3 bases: TGTGCCAGCAGCCTTTGGTTAGCGGGGAGCACAGATACGCAGTATTTT. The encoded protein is CASSLWLAGSTDTQYF.

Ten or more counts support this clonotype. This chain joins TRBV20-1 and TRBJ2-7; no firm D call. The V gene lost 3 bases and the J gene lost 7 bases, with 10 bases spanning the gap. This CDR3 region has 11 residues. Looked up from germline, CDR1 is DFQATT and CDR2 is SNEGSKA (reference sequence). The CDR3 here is CSASIDLEQYF. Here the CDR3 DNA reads TGCAGTGCTAGCATAGACTTGGAGCAGTACTTC.

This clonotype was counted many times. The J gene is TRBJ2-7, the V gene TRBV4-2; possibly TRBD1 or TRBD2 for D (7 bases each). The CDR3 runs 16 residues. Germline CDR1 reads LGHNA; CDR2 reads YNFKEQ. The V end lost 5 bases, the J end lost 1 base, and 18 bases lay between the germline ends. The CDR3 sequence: CASSSQGGVRSYEQYF. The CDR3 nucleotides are TGTGCCAGCAGCTCCCAGGGGGGGGTTCGTTCCTACGAGCAGTACTTC.

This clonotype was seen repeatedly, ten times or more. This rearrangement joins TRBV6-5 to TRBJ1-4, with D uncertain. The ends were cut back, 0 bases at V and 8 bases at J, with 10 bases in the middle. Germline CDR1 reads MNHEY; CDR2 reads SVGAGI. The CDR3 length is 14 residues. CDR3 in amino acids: CASSYSIGREKLFF. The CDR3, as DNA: TGTGCCAGCAGTTACTCCATCGGACGGGAAAAACTGTTTTTT.

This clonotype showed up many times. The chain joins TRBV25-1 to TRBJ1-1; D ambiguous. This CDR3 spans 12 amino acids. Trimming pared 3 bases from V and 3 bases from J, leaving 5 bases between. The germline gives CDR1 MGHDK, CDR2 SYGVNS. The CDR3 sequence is CASSEGYTEAFF. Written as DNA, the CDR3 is TGTGCCAGCAGTGAGGGTTACACTGAAGCTTTCTTT.

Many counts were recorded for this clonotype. The CDR3: CASSQEETWHYEQYF. In nucleotides, the CDR3 is TGTGCCAGCAGCCAAGAGGAGACGTGGCATTACGAGCAGTACTTC. The chain recombines TRBV4-2 with TRBJ2-7, with D unclear. CDR3 size: 15 residues. Trimming took 0 bases from V and 4 from J, leaving 13 bases between them. Germline loops: CDR1 LGHNA, CDR2 YNFKEQ.

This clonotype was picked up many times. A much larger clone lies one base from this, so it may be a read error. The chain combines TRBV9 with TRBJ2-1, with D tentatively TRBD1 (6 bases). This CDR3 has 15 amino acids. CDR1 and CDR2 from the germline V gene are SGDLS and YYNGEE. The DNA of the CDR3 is TGTGCCAGCAGCGTTCGGGACACCGCTTACAATGAGCAGTCCTTC. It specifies CASSVRDTAYNEQSF.

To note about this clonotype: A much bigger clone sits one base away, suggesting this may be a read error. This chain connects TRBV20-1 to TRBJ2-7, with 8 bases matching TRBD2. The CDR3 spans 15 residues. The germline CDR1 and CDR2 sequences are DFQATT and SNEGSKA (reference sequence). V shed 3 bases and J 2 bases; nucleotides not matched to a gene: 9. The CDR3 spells CSASGGVQAAYEQYF. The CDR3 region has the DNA TGCAGTGCTAGCGGGGGGGTGCAGGCCGCCTACGAGCAGTACTTC.

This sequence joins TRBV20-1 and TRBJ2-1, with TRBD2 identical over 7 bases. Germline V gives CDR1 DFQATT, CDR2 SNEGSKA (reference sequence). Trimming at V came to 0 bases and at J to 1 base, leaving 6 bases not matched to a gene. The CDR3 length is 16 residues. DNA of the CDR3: TGCAGTGCTAGAGATCCCACTAGCGTGTCCTACAATGAGCAGTTCTTC. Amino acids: CSARDPTSVSYNEQFF.

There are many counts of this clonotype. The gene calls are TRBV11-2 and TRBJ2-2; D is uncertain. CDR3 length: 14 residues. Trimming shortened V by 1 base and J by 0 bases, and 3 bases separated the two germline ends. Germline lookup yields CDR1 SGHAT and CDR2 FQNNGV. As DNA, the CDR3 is TGTGCCAGCAGCTTAGTCGCGAACACCGGGGAGCTGTTTTTT. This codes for CASSLVANTGELFF. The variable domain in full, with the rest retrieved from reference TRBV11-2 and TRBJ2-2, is EAGVAQSPRYKIIEKRQSVAFWCNPISGHATLYWYQQILGQGPKLLIQFQNNGVVDDSQLPKDRFSAERLKGVDSTLKIQPAKLEDSAVYLCASSLVANTGELFFGEGSRLTVL.